This entry lists 29 T cell receptor beta chains sequenced from one sample in a study of blood T cell repertoires in COVID-19. Profiling relied on immunoSEQ multiplex PCR, and the TCRdb table lists in-frame clones only, not all of them. The table lists about 150,000 clones, around 85% of them singletons, with approximately 0.63% in the top ten. The sample comprised peripheral blood. These receptors originate from a man in his sixties with COVID-19, enrolled during active disease.

The chain uses TRBV6-5 and TRBJ1-2; D unresolved. V shed 3 bases and J shed 4 bases, with 9 bases lying between them. Germline CDR1 is MNHEY and CDR2 is SVGAGI. The CDR3 totals 13 residues. CDR3 region: CASSYSGTYGYTF. The CDR3 DNA reads TGTGCCAGCAGTTATTCAGGAACCTATGGCTACACCTTC.

The chain is built from TRBV5-1 and TRBJ1-1; weak D call: TRBD1 (6 bases). V shed 0 bases and J shed 0 bases, with 9 bases lying between them. This CDR3 comprises 15 residues. Germline V gives CDR1 SGHRS, CDR2 YFSETQ. The CDR3 bases are TGCGCCAGCAGCTTGGGGCAGGGGATGAACACTGAAGCTTTCTTT. Its translation: CASSLGQGMNTEAFF.

The J gene is TRBJ2-7, the V gene TRBV11-3, with 10 bases aligning to TRBD2. Germline assignment: CDR1 SGHNT and CDR2 YENEEA. The CDR3 is made up of 12 amino acids. J lost 9 bases, V lost 5 bases, and 4 bases had no gene match. CDR3 loop: CASSPSSGGQYF. CDR3 nucleotide sequence: TGTGCCAGCAGCCCTTCTAGCGGGGGGCAGTACTTC.

This clone came up a few times. The rearrangement uses TRBV5-8 and TRBJ2-7, with a possible D match to TRBD1 (5 bases). Per the germline V gene, CDR1 is SGHTS and CDR2 is YDEGEE. There are 14 residues in the CDR3. V was clipped by 4 bases and J by 3 bases, with 14 bases between them. The CDR3 nucleotides are TGTGCCAGCAGCCAGGTTTTGCAGGGCTACGAGCAGTACTTC. This gives the protein CASSQVLQGYEQYF.

The rearrangement links TRBV7-2 to TRBJ1-1; 7 positions agree with TRBD1. This CDR3 spans 15 amino acids. Germline assignment: CDR1 SGHTA and CDR2 FQGNSA. V shed 5 bases and J 1 base; nucleotides not matched to a gene: 7. The DNA for the CDR3 is TGTGCCAGCAGCCTAAAAAACAGGGGGAACACTGAAGCTTTCTTT. Protein sequence: CASSLKNRGNTEAFF.

This clone appeared once. This chain uses TRBV21-1 with TRBJ1-6; whether TRBD1, the table's D call, matches the DNA was not checked. TRBV21-1 is deemed a pseudogene. This CDR3 is 15 amino acids long. CDR3 sequence: CASTWRDRNCSPLHF. The CDR3 DNA is TGTGCCAGCACCTGGCGGGACAGGAACTGTTCACCCCTCCACTTT.

This clone was detected once. The chain is built from TRBV3-1 (or the pseudogene TRBV3-2) and TRBJ2-1; D ambiguous. Germline CDR1 reads LGHDT; CDR2 reads YNNKEL (reference sequence). V lost 4 bases, J lost 4 bases, and 17 bases lay in between. CDR3 length equals 16 residues. The CDR3 DNA reads as TGTGCCAGCAGCCCCCTCGCCCAGCGACGATACAATGAGCAGTTCTTC. This encodes CASSPLAQRRYNEQFF.

The gene calls are TRBV28 and TRBJ2-7; 9 bases agree with TRBD2. The germline CDR1 and CDR2 sequences are MDHEN and SYDVKM. Unmatched junction bases numbered 12, after V lost 6 bases and J lost 3 bases. The CDR3 contains 16 residues. In DNA form, the CDR3 reads TGTGCCAGCAGGCGCGGGGGGGGTTCTGGCGGCTACGAGCAGTACTTC. The encoded protein is CASRRGGGSGGYEQYF.

The chain couples TRBV5-1 to TRBJ1-6; D possibly corresponds to TRBD1 (6 bases). Per germline, CDR1 SGHRS and CDR2 YFSETQ. The CDR3 runs to 15 residues. The V end lost 2 bases, the J end lost 7 bases, and 13 bases lay between the germline ends. The CDR3 region is CASSFSDGTNSPLHF. For the CDR3, the DNA is TGCGCCAGCAGCTTCAGCGACGGGACAAATTCACCCCTCCACTTT. Full variable domain (rest looked up from reference TRBV5-1 and TRBJ1-6): KAGVTQTPRYLIKTRGQQVTLSCSPISGHRSVSWYQQTPGQGLQFLFEYFSETQRNKGNFPGRFSGRQFSNSRSEMNVSTLELGDSALYLCASSFSDGTNSPLHFGNGTRLTVT.

This chain links TRBV21-1 with TRBJ2-3; TRBD2 reflects the table's D call only, with no check against the DNA. TRBV21-1 is flagged as a pseudogene. This CDR3 has 12 residues. The CDR3 region has the DNA TGTGCCACACCCCGCTACACAGATACGCAGTATTTT. Protein sequence: CATPRYTDTQYF.

CDR3 sequence (DNA): TGTGCCAGTAGAAAGCAGGGGGCAGAGGGCTATGGCTACACCTTC. Protein sequence: CASRKQGAEGYGYTF. This sequence joins TRBV19 and TRBJ1-2, with 8 positions matching TRBD1. The trim removed 6 bases at V and 4 bases at J, leaving 10 bases unmatched. The CDR3 length is 15 residues. Germline values: CDR1 LNHDA, CDR2 SQIVND (reference sequence).

This chain connects TRBV7-3 to TRBJ1-1; the D is unclear. V lost 2 bases and J 0 bases, leaving 16 bases between the germline ends. This CDR3 region has 17 residues. Germline V gene lookup returns CDR1 SGHTA and CDR2 FQGTGA. The DNA for the CDR3 is TGTGCCAGCAGCTTACAGGCCTCCAACTTTATGAACACTGAAGCTTTCTTT. Translated: CASSLQASNFMNTEAFF.

The V gene is TRBV24-1, the J gene TRBJ2-5, with TRBD2 identical over 10 bases. The CDR3 has 15 amino acids. The germline CDR1 and CDR2 sequences are KGHDR and SFDVKD. Unmatched junction bases numbered 4, after V lost 3 bases and J lost 4 bases. The CDR3 protein is CATSDPRLAGETQYF. The DNA for the CDR3 is TGTGCCACCAGTGATCCCCGACTAGCGGGAGAGACCCAGTACTTC.

The chain combines TRBV30 with TRBJ1-5; tentatively, D is TRBD1 (5 bases). CDR1 is GTSNPN, CDR2 SVGIG, per germline (reference sequence). This CDR3 contains 13 residues. The V and J ends lost 2 bases and 7 bases respectively, with 12 bases between them. For the CDR3, the DNA is TGTGCCTGGAGTCCCCTTGCAGGGCAGCCCCAGCATTTT. Its protein is CAWSPLAGQPQHF.

The J gene is TRBJ1-6, the V gene TRBV5-4, with 8 nucleotides matching TRBD1. This CDR3 has 15 amino acids. The V and J ends lost 0 bases and 7 bases, in that order; junction bases with no gene match: 3. Germline values: CDR1 SGHNT, CDR2 YYREEE (reference sequence). In nucleotides, the CDR3 is TGTGCCAGCAGCTTGGGGGCAGGGGGCAATTCACCCCTCCACTTT. Encoded protein: CASSLGAGGNSPLHF.

This clone was seen a handful of times. This chain uses TRBV6-6 with TRBJ1-2; TRBD1 might be the D (5 bases). Germline assignment: CDR1 MNHNY and CDR2 SVGAGI (reference sequence). The CDR3 contains 13 residues. The V end lost 5 bases, the J end lost 1 base, and 8 bases lay between the germline ends. The CDR3 DNA reads as TGTGCCAGCAGTCTACAGGATAACTATGGCTACACCTTC. It specifies CASSLQDNYGYTF.

This clone was counted a single time. This rearrangement joins TRBV10-3 to TRBJ2-7; 8 bases map to TRBD2. The CDR3 totals 15 residues. V lost 6 bases and J lost 0; bases outside the gene matches: 7. Germline V gene lookup returns CDR1 ENHRY and CDR2 SYGVKD. The DNA of the CDR3 is TGTGCCATCAGCGATGGCGGGGGGCCCTCCTACGAGCAGTACTTC. It specifies CAISDGGGPSYEQYF.

The V call is TRBV19, the J call TRBJ2-7, with TRBD2 matching 10 bases. Germline values: CDR1 LNHDA, CDR2 SQIVND (reference sequence). The CDR3 consists of 15 residues. The V segment lost 5 bases and the J segment 6 bases; nucleotides outside the gene matches: 10. CDR3 DNA: TGTGCCAGTAGTCGGGCAGCGGGAGGGCCAAGCGAGCAGTACTTC. This translates into CASSRAAGGPSEQYF.

The chain links TRBV27 to TRBJ1-1; D might be TRBD1 (6 bases). V dropped 0 bases and J dropped 4 bases, with 18 bases sitting between them. In germline, CDR1 is MNHEY, CDR2 SMNVEV (reference sequence). The CDR3 spans 17 residues. The DNA for the CDR3 is TGTGCCAGCAGTTTATCGATGTCAGGGGCCTCGTTCACTGAAGCTTTCTTT. Protein sequence: CASSLSMSGASFTEAFF.

CDR3 sequence reads: CASSLWAEKLFF. CDR3 DNA: TGTGCCAGCAGCTTGTGGGCGGAAAAACTGTTTTTT. The gene calls are TRBV5-5 and TRBJ1-4; D uncertain. V was trimmed by 1 base and J by 8 bases, leaving 6 bases between them. Per germline, CDR1 SGHKS and CDR2 YYEKEE (reference sequence). The CDR3 runs 12 residues.

CDR3 loop: CASSTSGQIYEQYF. CDR3 bases: TGTGCCAGCAGCACTTCCGGACAGATCTACGAGCAGTACTTC. The chain recombines TRBV5-4 with TRBJ2-7; TRBD1 is a possible D gene (6 bases). V was pared by 4 bases and J by 3 bases, with 14 bases between. The CDR3 sequence is 14 residues long. In germline, CDR1 is SGHNT, CDR2 YYREEE (reference sequence).

V is TRBV6-6 and J is TRBJ1-5; no clear D. Germline V lookup: CDR1 MNHNY, CDR2 SVGAGI (reference sequence). The V gene lost 6 bases and the J gene lost 1 base, with 13 bases spanning the gap. CDR3 length: 15 residues. CDR3 sequence: CASSERGRSNQPQHF. The CDR3 coding sequence is TGTGCCAGCAGCGAGAGAGGGCGAAGCAATCAGCCCCAGCATTTT.

The genes are TRBV5-6 and TRBJ1-2; D remains ambiguous. Germline V lookup: CDR1 SGHDT, CDR2 YYEEEE. Between the trimmed V and J ends, which lost 0 bases and 3 bases, there was a span of 18 bases. This CDR3 comprises 17 residues. CDR3 amino acids: CASSLGKFFSRDYGYTF. The CDR3 DNA follows: TGTGCCAGCAGCTTGGGTAAATTTTTTAGCCGTGACTATGGCTACACCTTC.

V and J are TRBV10-1 and TRBJ2-1, with TRBD1 identical over 10 bases. V lost 6 bases to trimming and J lost 0 bases; unmatched junction nucleotides: 8. The CDR3 contains 17 residues. Germline CDR1 and CDR2: WNHNN and SYGVQD (reference sequence). The CDR3 DNA reads as TGCGCCAGCAGGCGGGACAGGGGAGTAGGCTCCTACAATGAGCAGTTCTTC. As protein: CASRRDRGVGSYNEQFF.

The chain couples TRBV4-2 to TRBJ2-1; no firm D call. Germline assignment: CDR1 LGHNA and CDR2 YNFKEQ. The CDR3 runs 12 residues. Trimming shortened V by 0 bases and J by 9 bases, and 6 bases separated the two germline ends. The CDR3 region has the DNA TGTGCCAGCAGCCAAGATCTTGTTGAGCAGTTCTTC. Its protein is CASSQDLVEQFF.

The chain has TRBV7-8 and TRBJ1-3, with D unresolved. The CDR3 runs to 15 residues. Germline CDR1 and CDR2: SGHVS and FQNEAQ. Trimming removed 2 bases at V and 0 bases at J, with 8 bases between. The CDR3 loop reads CASSLRGDSGNTIYF. CDR3 DNA sequence: TGTGCCAGCAGCTTACGTGGAGACTCTGGAAACACCATATATTTT.

The CDR3 region is CASSQDFRNSNQPQHF. The CDR3 coding sequence is TGCGCCAGCAGCCAAGACTTCAGGAATAGCAATCAGCCCCAGCATTTT. The chain has TRBV4-1 and TRBJ1-5; D is uncertain. Per germline, CDR1 MGHRA and CDR2 YSYEKL. The CDR3 contains 16 residues. V lost 0 bases to trimming and J lost 0 bases, with 9 bases between them.

The chain is built from TRBV5-1 and TRBJ2-5; the match to TRBD1 covers 7 bases. Germline V CDR1 and CDR2: SGHRS, YFSETQ. V lost 7 bases to trimming and J lost 2 bases; unmatched junction nucleotides: 5. This CDR3 is 13 amino acids long. The CDR3 nucleotides are TGCGCCAGCGGGGGACAGTGGCAAGAGACCCAGTACTTC. Translated, it gives CASGGQWQETQYF.

V usage is TRBV10-3 and J usage is TRBJ2-5, with D unresolved. The CDR3 totals 14 residues. CDR1 ENHRY and CDR2 SYGVKD come from the germline V gene. Trimming pared 2 bases from V and 2 bases from J, leaving 9 bases between. The CDR3 sequence is CAISEGPIQETQYF. DNA for the CDR3: TGTGCCATCAGTGAGGGGCCCATTCAAGAGACCCAGTACTTC.